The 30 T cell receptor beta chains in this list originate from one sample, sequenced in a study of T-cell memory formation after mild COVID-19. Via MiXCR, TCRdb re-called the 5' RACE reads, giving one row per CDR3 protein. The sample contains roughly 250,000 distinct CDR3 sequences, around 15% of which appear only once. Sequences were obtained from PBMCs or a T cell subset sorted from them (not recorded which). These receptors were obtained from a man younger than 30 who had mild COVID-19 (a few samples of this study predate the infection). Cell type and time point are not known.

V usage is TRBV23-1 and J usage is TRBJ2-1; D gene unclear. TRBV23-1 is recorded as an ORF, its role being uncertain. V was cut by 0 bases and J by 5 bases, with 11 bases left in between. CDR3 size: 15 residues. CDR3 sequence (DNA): TGCGCCAGCAGTCAATCGTTAGTCCTCGACAATGAGCAGTTCTTC. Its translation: CASSQSLVLDNEQFF.

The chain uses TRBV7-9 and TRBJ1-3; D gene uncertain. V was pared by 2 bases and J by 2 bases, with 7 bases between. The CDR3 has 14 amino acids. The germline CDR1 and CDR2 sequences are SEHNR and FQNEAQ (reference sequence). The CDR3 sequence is CASSLWETGNTIYF. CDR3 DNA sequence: TGTGCCAGCAGCTTATGGGAAACTGGAAACACCATATATTTT.

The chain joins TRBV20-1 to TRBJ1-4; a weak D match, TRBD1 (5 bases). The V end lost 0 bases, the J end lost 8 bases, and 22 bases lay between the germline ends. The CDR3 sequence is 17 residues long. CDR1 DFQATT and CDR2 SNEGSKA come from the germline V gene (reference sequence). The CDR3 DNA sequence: TGCAGTGCTAGAGATTCGAGGGGCAGGATAGGAGACGAAAAACTGTTTTTT. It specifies CSARDSRGRIGDEKLFF.

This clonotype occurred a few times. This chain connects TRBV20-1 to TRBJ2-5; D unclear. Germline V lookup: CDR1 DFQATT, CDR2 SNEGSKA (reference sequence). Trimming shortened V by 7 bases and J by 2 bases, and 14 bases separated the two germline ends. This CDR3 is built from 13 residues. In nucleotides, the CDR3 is TGCAGTGTTAAGTCGGTTTATCAAGAGACCCAGTACTTC. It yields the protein CSVKSVYQETQYF.

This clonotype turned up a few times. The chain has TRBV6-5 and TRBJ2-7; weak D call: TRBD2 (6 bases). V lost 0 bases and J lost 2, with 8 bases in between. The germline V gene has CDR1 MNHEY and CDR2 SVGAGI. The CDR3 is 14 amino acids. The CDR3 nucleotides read TGTGCCAGCAGTTACTCGTGGACTACCTACGAGCAGTACTTC. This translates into CASSYSWTTYEQYF.

In nucleotides, the CDR3 is TGTGCCAGCACACAGGGGGTTTTTACGCAGTATTTT. It encodes CASTQGVFTQYF. This rearrangement joins TRBV6-2 or TRBV6-3 to TRBJ2-3; 8 positions match TRBD1. Germline V CDR1 and CDR2: MNHEY, SVGEGT. Losses at the gene ends were 7 bases for V and 8 bases for J; bases not matched to a gene: 5. The CDR3 runs 12 residues.

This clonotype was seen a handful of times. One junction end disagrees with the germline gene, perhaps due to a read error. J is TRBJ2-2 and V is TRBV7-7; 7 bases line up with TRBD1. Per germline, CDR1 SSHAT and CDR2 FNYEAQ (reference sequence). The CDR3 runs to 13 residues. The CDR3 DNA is TGTGCTAGCAGCTTACGGACAGGCGGGGAGCTGTTTTTT. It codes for CASSLRTGGELFF.

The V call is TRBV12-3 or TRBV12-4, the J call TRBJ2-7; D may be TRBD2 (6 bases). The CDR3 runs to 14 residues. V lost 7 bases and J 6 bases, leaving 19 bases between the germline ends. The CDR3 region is CASNGGNVVSEQYF. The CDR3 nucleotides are TGTGCCAGCAACGGAGGGAACGTGGTTAGCGAGCAGTACTTC.

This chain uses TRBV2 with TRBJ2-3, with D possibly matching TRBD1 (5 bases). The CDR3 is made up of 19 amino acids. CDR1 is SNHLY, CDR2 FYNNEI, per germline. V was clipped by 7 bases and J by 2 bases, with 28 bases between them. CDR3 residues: CASIPGLGHSSGSTDTQYF. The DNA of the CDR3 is TGTGCCAGCATTCCCGGTCTGGGGCACTCCTCAGGCTCCACAGATACGCAGTATTTT.

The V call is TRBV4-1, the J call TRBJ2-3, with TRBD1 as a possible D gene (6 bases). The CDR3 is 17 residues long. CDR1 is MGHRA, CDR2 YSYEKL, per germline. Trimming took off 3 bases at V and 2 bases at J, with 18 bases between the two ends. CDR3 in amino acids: CASSQERQEPNTDTQYF. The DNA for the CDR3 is TGCGCCAGCAGCCAGGAAAGACAGGAGCCTAACACAGATACGCAGTATTTT.

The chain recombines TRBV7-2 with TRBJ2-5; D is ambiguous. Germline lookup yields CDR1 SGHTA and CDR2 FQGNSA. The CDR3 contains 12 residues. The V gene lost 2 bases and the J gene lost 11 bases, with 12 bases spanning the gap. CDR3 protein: CASSLSSRAQYF. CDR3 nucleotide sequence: TGTGCCAGCAGCTTAAGCTCTCGGGCGCAGTACTTC.

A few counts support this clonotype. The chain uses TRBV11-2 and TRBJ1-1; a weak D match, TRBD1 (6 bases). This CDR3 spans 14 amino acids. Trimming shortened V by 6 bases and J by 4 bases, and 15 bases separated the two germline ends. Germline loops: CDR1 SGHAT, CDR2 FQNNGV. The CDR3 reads CASSFHRESTEAFF. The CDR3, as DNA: TGTGCCAGCAGTTTCCACAGGGAGAGCACTGAAGCTTTCTTT.

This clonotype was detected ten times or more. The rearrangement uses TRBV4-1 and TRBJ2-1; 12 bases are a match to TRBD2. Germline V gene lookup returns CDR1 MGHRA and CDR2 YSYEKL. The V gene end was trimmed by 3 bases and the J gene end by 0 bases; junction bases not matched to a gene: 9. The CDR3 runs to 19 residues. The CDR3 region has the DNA TGCGCCAGCAGCCATTTAGGACTAGCGGGGACAAGCTCCTACAATGAGCAGTTCTTC. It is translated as CASSHLGLAGTSSYNEQFF.

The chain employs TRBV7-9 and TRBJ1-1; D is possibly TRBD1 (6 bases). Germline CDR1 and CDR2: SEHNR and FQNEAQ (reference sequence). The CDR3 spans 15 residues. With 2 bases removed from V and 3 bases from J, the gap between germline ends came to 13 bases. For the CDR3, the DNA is TGTGCCAGCAGCTTAATTAGTGCAGGGGACACTGAAGCTTTCTTT. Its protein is CASSLISAGDTEAFF.

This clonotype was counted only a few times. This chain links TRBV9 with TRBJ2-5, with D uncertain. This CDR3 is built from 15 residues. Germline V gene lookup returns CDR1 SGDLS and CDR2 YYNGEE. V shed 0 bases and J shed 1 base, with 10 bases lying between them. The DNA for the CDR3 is TGTGCCAGCAGCGTAGTAGGTACTCCCCAAGAGACCCAGTACTTC. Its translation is CASSVVGTPQETQYF.

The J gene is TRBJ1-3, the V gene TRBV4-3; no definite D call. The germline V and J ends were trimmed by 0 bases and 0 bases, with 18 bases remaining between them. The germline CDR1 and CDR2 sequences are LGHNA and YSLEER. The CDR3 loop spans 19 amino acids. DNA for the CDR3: TGCGCCAGCAGCCAAGATCAGTGGTCGGCGCCAAGCTCTGGAAACACCATATATTTT. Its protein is CASSQDQWSAPSSGNTIYF.

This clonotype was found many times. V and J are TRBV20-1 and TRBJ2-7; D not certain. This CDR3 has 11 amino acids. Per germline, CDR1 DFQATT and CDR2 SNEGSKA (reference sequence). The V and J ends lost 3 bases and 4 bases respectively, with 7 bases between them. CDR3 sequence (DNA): TGCAGTGCTAGCCCCGAATACGAGCAGTACTTC. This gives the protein CSASPEYEQYF.

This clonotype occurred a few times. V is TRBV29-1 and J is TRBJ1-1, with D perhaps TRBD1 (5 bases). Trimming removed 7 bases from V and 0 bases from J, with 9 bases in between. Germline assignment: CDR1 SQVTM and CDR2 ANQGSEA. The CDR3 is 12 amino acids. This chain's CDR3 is CSAGRLNTEAFF. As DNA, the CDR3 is TGCAGCGCGGGACGGCTGAACACTGAAGCTTTCTTT.

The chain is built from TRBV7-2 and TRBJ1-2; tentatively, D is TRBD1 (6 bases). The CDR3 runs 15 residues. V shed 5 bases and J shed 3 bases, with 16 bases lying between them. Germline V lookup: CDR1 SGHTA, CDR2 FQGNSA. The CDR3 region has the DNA TGTGCCAGCAGCCCCCCCGCGGGGGGCGACTATGGCTACACCTTC. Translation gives CASSPPAGGDYGYTF.

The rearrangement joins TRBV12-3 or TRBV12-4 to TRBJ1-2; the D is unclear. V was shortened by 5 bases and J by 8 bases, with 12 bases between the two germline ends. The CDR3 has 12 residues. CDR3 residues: CASSGVGPGYTF. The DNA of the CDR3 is TGTGCCAGCAGTGGAGTGGGTCCCGGCTACACCTTC.

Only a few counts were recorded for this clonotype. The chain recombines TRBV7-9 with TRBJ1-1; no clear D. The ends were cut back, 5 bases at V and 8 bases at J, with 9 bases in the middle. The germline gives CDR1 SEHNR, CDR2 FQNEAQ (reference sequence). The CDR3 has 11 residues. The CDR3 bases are TGTGCCAGCAGCCCGGGAGAAGAAGCTTTCTTT. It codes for CASSPGEEAFF.

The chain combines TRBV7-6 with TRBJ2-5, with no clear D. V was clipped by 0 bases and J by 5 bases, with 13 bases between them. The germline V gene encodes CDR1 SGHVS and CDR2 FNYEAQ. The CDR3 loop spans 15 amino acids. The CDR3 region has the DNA TGTGCCAGCAGCTTAGCGCTGGGCCTAGAGGAGACCCAGTACTTC. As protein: CASSLALGLEETQYF.

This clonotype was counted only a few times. The CDR3 DNA follows: TGTGCCACCAGTGTTTTAGCGGGGGATGCAGATACGCAGTATTTT. Protein sequence: CATSVLAGDADTQYF. This chain uses TRBV24-1 with TRBJ2-3; 9 positions agree with TRBD2. Trimming at V came to 5 bases and at J to 4 bases, leaving 6 bases not matched to a gene. Germline V gives CDR1 KGHDR, CDR2 SFDVKD. The CDR3 runs to 15 residues.

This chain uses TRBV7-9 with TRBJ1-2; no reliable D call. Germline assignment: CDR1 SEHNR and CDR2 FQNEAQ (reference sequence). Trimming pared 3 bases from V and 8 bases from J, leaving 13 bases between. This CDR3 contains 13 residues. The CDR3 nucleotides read TGTGCCAGCAGCTTGCGCCCCCGTGAGGGCTACACCTTC. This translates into CASSLRPREGYTF.

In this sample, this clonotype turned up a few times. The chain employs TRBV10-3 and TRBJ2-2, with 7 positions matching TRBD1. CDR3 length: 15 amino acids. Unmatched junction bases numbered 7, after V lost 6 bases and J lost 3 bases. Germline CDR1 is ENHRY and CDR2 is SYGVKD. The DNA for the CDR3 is TGTGCCATCAGGGATAACAGGGGCCACACCGGGGAGCTGTTTTTT. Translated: CAIRDNRGHTGELFF.

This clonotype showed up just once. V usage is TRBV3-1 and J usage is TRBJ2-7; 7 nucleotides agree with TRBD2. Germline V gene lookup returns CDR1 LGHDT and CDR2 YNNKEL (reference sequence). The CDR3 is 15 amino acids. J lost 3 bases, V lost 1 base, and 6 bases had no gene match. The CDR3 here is CASSQVWEGLYEQYF. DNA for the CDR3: TGTGCCAGCAGCCAAGTATGGGAGGGGCTCTACGAGCAGTACTTC.

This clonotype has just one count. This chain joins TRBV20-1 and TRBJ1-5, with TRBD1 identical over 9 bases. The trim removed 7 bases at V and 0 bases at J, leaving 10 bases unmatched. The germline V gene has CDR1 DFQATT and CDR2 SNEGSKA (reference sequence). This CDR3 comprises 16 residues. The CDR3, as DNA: TGCAGTGGCATATTCGGGACAGGGAATAGCAATCAGCCCCAGCATTTT. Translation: CSGIFGTGNSNQPQHF.

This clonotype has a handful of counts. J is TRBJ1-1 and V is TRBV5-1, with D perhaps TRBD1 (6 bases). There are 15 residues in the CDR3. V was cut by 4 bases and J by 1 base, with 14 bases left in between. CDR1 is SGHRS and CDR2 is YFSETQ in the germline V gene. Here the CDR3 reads CASSQGHVRNTEAFF. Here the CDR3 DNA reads TGCGCCAGCAGCCAGGGACACGTTCGGAACACTGAAGCTTTCTTT.

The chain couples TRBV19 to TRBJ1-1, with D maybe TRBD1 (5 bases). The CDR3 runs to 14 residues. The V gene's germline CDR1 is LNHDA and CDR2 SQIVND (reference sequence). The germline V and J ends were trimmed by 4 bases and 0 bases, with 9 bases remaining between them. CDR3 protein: CASSTGHLNTEAFF. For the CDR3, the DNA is TGTGCCAGTAGTACTGGACATTTGAACACTGAAGCTTTCTTT.

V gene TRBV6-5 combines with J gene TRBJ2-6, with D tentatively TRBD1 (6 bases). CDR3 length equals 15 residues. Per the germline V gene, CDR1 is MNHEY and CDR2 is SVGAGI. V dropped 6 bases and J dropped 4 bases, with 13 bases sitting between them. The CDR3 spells CASRLQGSGANVLTF. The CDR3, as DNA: TGTGCCAGCAGATTACAGGGTTCCGGGGCCAACGTCCTGACTTTC.